A single sample gave rise to the 30 T cell receptor beta chains below, sequenced in a study of CD8+ T cells in alopecia areata. TCR sequencing used cDNA made by reverse transcription of extracted RNA. Produced via immunoSEQ multiplex PCR; TCRdb's table is partial and in-frame only. The repertoire holds hundreds of thousands of clones, 50% to 70% seen once, with approximately 0.44% in the top ten. The sample in question was CD4+ T cells sorted from blood, obtained at week 0. The receptors derive from a human donor with alopecia areata.

V is TRBV29-1 and J is TRBJ1-1, with 9 bases fitting TRBD1. CDR1 and CDR2 from the germline V gene are SQVTM and ANQGSEA. The CDR3 contains 12 residues. CDR3 loop: CSGCPTGGEAFF. The CDR3 DNA sequence: TGCAGTGGCTGCCCTACAGGGGGCGAGGCTTTCTTT.

The chain recombines TRBV2 with TRBJ2-3; D unresolved. V lost 7 bases, J lost 8 bases, and 10 bases lay in between. The CDR3 sequence is 11 residues long. CDR1 and CDR2 from the germline V gene are SNHLY and FYNNEI. CDR3 protein: CASTELFTQYF. CDR3 nucleotides: TGTGCCAGCACCGAGCTGTTTACGCAGTATTTT.

CDR3 nucleotide sequence: TGCAGCGTTGAAAGGGGACAGGGGGCGCCGCAGTACTTC. Translation: CSVERGQGAPQYF. The chain recombines TRBV29-1 with TRBJ2-7; TRBD1 matches at 12 bases. J was trimmed by 9 bases and V by 2 bases; bases with no gene match: 5. CDR1 is SQVTM and CDR2 is ANQGSEA in the germline V gene. This CDR3 contains 13 residues.

The V gene is TRBV5-1, the J gene TRBJ1-2, with D possibly matching TRBD1 (5 bases). Between the trimmed V and J ends, which lost 0 bases and 4 bases, there was a span of 10 bases. Germline loops: CDR1 SGHRS, CDR2 YFSETQ. The CDR3 has 14 amino acids. CDR3 bases: TGCGCCAGCAGCTTGGGGGACGGGAGCTATGGCTACACCTTC. Its translation is CASSLGDGSYGYTF.

The chain employs TRBV30 and TRBJ2-7; either TRBD1 or TRBD2 may fit D (5 bases each). V lost 0 bases and J lost 1, with 10 bases in between. Per the germline V gene, CDR1 is GTSNPN and CDR2 is SVGIG (reference sequence). This CDR3 spans 14 amino acids. CDR3 amino acids: CAWSVPGRSYEQYF. The CDR3 region has the DNA TGTGCCTGGAGTGTCCCAGGGAGATCCTACGAGCAGTACTTC.

V usage is TRBV7-8 and J usage is TRBJ1-2; D call uncertain. CDR1 and CDR2 (germline): SGHVS, FQNEAQ. V lost 0 bases and J 8 bases, leaving 16 bases between the germline ends. There are 15 residues in the CDR3. The CDR3 DNA follows: TGTGCCAGCAGCTTAGCGCCTGATGACTCCCAGGGCTACACCTTC. It codes for CASSLAPDDSQGYTF.

This clone was observed once. The chain uses TRBV5-1 and TRBJ2-6; D is undetermined. Trimming left V 1 base short and J 4 bases short, with 6 bases between. The CDR3 has 14 residues. Germline CDR1 is SGHRS and CDR2 is YFSETQ. The CDR3 region has the DNA TGCGCCAGCAGCTTGAGGGCAGGGGCCAACGTCCTGACTTTC. Translated, it gives CASSLRAGANVLTF.

V gene TRBV6-5 combines with J gene TRBJ2-2, with D perhaps matching TRBD2 (6 bases). Germline-derived CDR1 and CDR2 are MNHEY and SVGAGI. This CDR3 region has 16 residues. The V gene lost 4 bases and the J gene lost 4 bases, with 16 bases spanning the gap. Written as DNA, the CDR3 is TGTGCCAGCAGTTCCACGGGGGTCCGTGGCACCGGGGAGCTGTTTTTT. Its translation: CASSSTGVRGTGELFF.

The chain has TRBV30 and TRBJ1-2, with D uncertain. Between the trimmed V and J ends, which lost 3 bases and 0 bases, there was a span of 14 bases. From germline, CDR1 is GTSNPN and CDR2 SVGIG (reference sequence). The CDR3 covers 15 residues. For the CDR3, the DNA is TGTGCCTGGAGCGACCCGCGGAGAGCTAACTATGGCTACACCTTC. Translation gives CAWSDPRRANYGYTF.

The chain employs TRBV27 and TRBJ1-1; D unclear. Germline assignment: CDR1 MNHEY and CDR2 SMNVEV (reference sequence). Trimming took 4 bases from V and 11 from J, leaving 17 bases between them. This CDR3 contains 13 residues. CDR3 DNA sequence: TGTGCCAGCAGTTCCCCGGGAGGCAGTCGGGCTTTCTTT. Translation: CASSSPGGSRAFF.

This chain connects TRBV30 to TRBJ2-4, with 10 nucleotides matching TRBD2. The CDR3 is 15 amino acids. J gave up 0 bases and V 5 bases, and 4 bases lay outside the gene matches. The V gene's germline CDR1 is GTSNPN and CDR2 SVGIG (reference sequence). CDR3 amino acids: CAWGAGGLAKNIQYF. CDR3 sequence (DNA): TGTGCCTGGGGAGCGGGAGGGCTAGCCAAAAACATTCAGTACTTC.

The chain carries TRBV12-5 and TRBJ2-2; 8 bases are shared with TRBD1. This CDR3 comprises 14 residues. Germline V lookup: CDR1 LGHNT, CDR2 FRNRAP. The junction had 6 bases not matched to a gene; V was cut back by 5 bases and J by 7 bases. CDR3 region: CASGPGGAGGELFF. The CDR3 DNA is TGTGCTAGTGGTCCAGGGGGCGCCGGCGGGGAGCTGTTTTTT. Looking up the rest from reference TRBV12-5 and TRBJ2-2 gives the full variable domain: DARVTQTPRHKVTEMGQEVTMRCQPILGHNTVFWYRQTMMQGLELLAYFRNRAPLDDSGMPKDRFSAEMPDATLATLKIQPSEPRDSAVYFCASGPGGAGGELFFGEGSRLTVL.

The chain recombines TRBV18 with TRBJ2-1, with 8 bases that match TRBD1. V shed 2 bases, J shed 6 bases, and the junction held 6 bases outside the gene matches. The germline V gene encodes CDR1 KGHSH and CDR2 LQKENI. The CDR3 length is 15 residues. CDR3 amino acids: CASSPGGQGGNEQFF. DNA for the CDR3: TGTGCCAGCTCACCAGGTGGACAGGGTGGCAATGAGCAGTTCTTC. Filled out from reference TRBV18 and TRBJ2-1, the complete variable domain reads NAGVMQNPRHLVRRRGQEARLRCSPMKGHSHVYWYRQLPEEGLKFMVYLQKENIIDESGMPKERFSAEFPKEGPSILRIQQVVRGDSAAYFCASSPGGQGGNEQFFGPGTRLTVL.

This clone was recorded only once. The gene calls are TRBV4-3 and TRBJ1-2; 8 nucleotides align to TRBD1. V trimming: 3 bases; J trimming: 7 bases; junction bases outside the gene matches: 7. The CDR3 covers 14 residues. Germline values: CDR1 LGHNA, CDR2 YSLEER. CDR3 nucleotide sequence: TGCGCCAGCAGCCAGATTCAGGGGGCGGGTGGCTACACCTTC. Translating gives CASSQIQGAGGYTF.

This rearrangement joins TRBV29-1 to TRBJ2-5; D remains ambiguous. From germline, CDR1 is SQVTM and CDR2 ANQGSEA. The CDR3 is 14 residues long. Deletions cut 2 bases from V and 5 bases from J, with 15 bases between. The CDR3 DNA follows: TGCAGCGTTGAACCCTTTGGCAATCGGGAGACCCAGTACTTC. Translating gives CSVEPFGNRETQYF.

Ten or more counts support this clone. The chain has TRBV5-4 and TRBJ1-1; weak D call: TRBD1 (6 bases). Germline values: CDR1 SGHNT, CDR2 YYREEE (reference sequence). V lost 2 bases and J 10 bases, leaving 12 bases between the germline ends. The CDR3 is 12 amino acids. The CDR3 DNA follows: TGTGCCAGCAGCTTTATGGGGGCTAGAGCTTTCTTT. Protein product: CASSFMGARAFF.

V and J are TRBV2 and TRBJ2-6; TRBD1 is a possible D gene (6 bases). Germline-derived CDR1 and CDR2 are SNHLY and FYNNEI. V gave up 8 bases and J gave up 0 bases, with 8 bases separating them. The CDR3 covers 14 residues. The CDR3 spells CASGGFSGANVLTF. CDR3 DNA sequence: TGTGCCAGCGGGGGCTTCTCTGGGGCCAACGTCCTGACTTTC.

The chain links TRBV15 to TRBJ1-1; 10 bases match TRBD1. Trimming at V came to 2 bases and at J to 4 bases, leaving 1 base not matched to a gene. This CDR3 comprises 14 residues. Germline V gives CDR1 LNHNV, CDR2 YYDKDF (reference sequence). The DNA for the CDR3 is TGTGCCACCAGCAGATGGACAGGGGGCACTGAAGCTTTCTTT. As protein: CATSRWTGGTEAFF. The full variable domain, its missing parts supplied by reference TRBV15 and TRBJ1-1, is DAMVIQNPRYQVTQFGKPVTLSCSQTLNHNVMYWYQQKSSQAPKLLFHYYDKDFNNEADTPDNFQSRRPNTSFCFLDIRSPGLGDTAMYLCATSRWTGGTEAFFGQGTRLTVV.

The chain joins TRBV6-5 to TRBJ2-1; 10 bases match TRBD2. Per germline, CDR1 MNHEY and CDR2 SVGAGI. The CDR3 has 16 amino acids. The ends lost 2 bases at V and 1 base at J; junction bases unmatched: 2. The CDR3 DNA sequence: TGTGCCAGCAGTTACGCTAGCGGGAGTTCCTACAATGAGCAGTTCTTC. This gives the protein CASSYASGSSYNEQFF.

A single count supports this clone. This chain links TRBV5-4 with TRBJ1-1; no firm D call. CDR1 and CDR2 from the germline V gene are SGHNT and YYREEE (reference sequence). The CDR3 contains 13 residues. V dropped 3 bases and J dropped 3 bases, with 9 bases sitting between them. DNA of the CDR3: TGTGCCAGCAGCTCCACCCAGTACACTGAAGCTTTCTTT. Amino acid sequence: CASSSTQYTEAFF.

The chain uses TRBV18 and TRBJ1-2; tentative D call: TRBD1 (6 bases). Trimming left V 2 bases short and J 8 bases short, with 12 bases between. CDR3 size: 13 residues. Germline CDR1 and CDR2: KGHSH and LQKENI. This CDR3 is CASSPENREGYTF. In DNA form, the CDR3 reads TGTGCCAGCTCACCAGAAAACAGGGAAGGCTACACCTTC.

The chain uses TRBV7-2 and TRBJ2-7, with D possibly being TRBD2 (5 bases). V lost 4 bases, J lost 0 bases, and 13 bases lay in between. The germline V gene encodes CDR1 SGHTA and CDR2 FQGNSA. The length of the CDR3 is 15 residues. CDR3 sequence: CASSSRTTSSYEQYF. CDR3 nucleotide sequence: TGTGCCAGCAGCTCCCGGACCACTAGCTCCTACGAGCAGTACTTC.

This chain connects TRBV29-1 to TRBJ1-4; D remains unclear. V gave up 2 bases and J gave up 6 bases, with 4 bases separating them. This CDR3 comprises 11 residues. Germline V gene sequence: CDR1 SQVTM, CDR2 ANQGSEA. CDR3 region: CSVERDEKLFF. The CDR3 DNA is TGCAGCGTTGAAAGGGATGAAAAACTGTTTTTT.

The chain links TRBV27 to TRBJ2-1; 9 bases line up with TRBD2. This CDR3 has 16 residues. In germline, CDR1 is MNHEY, CDR2 SMNVEV (reference sequence). J lost 6 bases, V lost 2 bases, and 8 bases had no gene match. CDR3 DNA: TGTGCCAGCAGTTTAGAGGGACTAGCCGGATCCAATGAGCAGTTCTTC. Protein: CASSLEGLAGSNEQFF.

This sequence joins TRBV19 and TRBJ1-5; 10 nucleotides line up with TRBD1. After removal of 4 bases from V and 7 bases from J, the junction contained 7 bases not matched to a gene. Germline V gene data show CDR1 as LNHDA and CDR2 as SQIVND (reference sequence). The CDR3 sequence is 15 residues long. The DNA for the CDR3 is TGTGCCAGTAGTAAAGGGACAGGGGCTGTCCAGCCCCAGCATTTT. Encoded protein: CASSKGTGAVQPQHF.

The gene calls are TRBV7-3 and TRBJ1-1, with 11 bases that match TRBD1. Germline assignment: CDR1 SGHTA and CDR2 FQGTGA. The CDR3 runs 14 residues. J lost 10 bases, V lost 4 bases, and 8 bases had no gene match. CDR3 DNA: TGTGCCAGCAGCTATCAGGGGACAGGGGGTACAGCTTTCTTT. Translated: CASSYQGTGGTAFF.

The chain combines TRBV29-1 with TRBJ2-7; no definite D call. The CDR3 totals 13 residues. V lost 6 bases, J lost 0 bases, and 12 bases lay in between. Per the germline V gene, CDR1 is SQVTM and CDR2 is ANQGSEA. The CDR3 DNA is TGCAGCGTCGTCTGGGCGTTCTCCTACGAGCAGTACTTC. This encodes CSVVWAFSYEQYF.

V usage is TRBV7-9 and J usage is TRBJ2-3; TRBD2 aligns across 11 bases. V lost 5 bases to trimming and J lost 6 bases; unmatched junction nucleotides: 10. Germline values: CDR1 SEHNR, CDR2 FQNEAQ (reference sequence). The length of the CDR3 is 16 residues. The CDR3 DNA is TGTGCCAGCAGCGGACAATCTAGCGGGAGGAAGGATACGCAGTATTTT. This encodes CASSGQSSGRKDTQYF.

The rearrangement uses TRBV27 and TRBJ1-1; D is undetermined. V gave up 6 bases and J gave up 1 base, with 12 bases separating them. The V gene's germline CDR1 is MNHEY and CDR2 SMNVEV (reference sequence). The length of the CDR3 is 14 residues. CDR3 bases: TGTGCCAGCAGACCGCCCCGGGGGAACACTGAAGCTTTCTTT. Translated, it gives CASRPPRGNTEAFF.

In its sample, this clone was seen once. V gene TRBV7-9 combines with J gene TRBJ2-5; D unresolved. This CDR3 spans 14 amino acids. Germline-derived CDR1 and CDR2 are SEHNR and FQNEAQ (reference sequence). Trimming removed 1 base from V and 5 bases from J, with 11 bases in between. The CDR3 loop is CASSLVQARETQYF. Written as DNA, the CDR3 is TGTGCCAGCAGCTTAGTACAAGCTCGGGAGACCCAGTACTTC.